This T cell receptor beta chain was obtained from a study of glioma-infiltrating T cells. The iRepertoire nested amplicon-rescue multiplex PCR amplified TCR alpha and beta CDR3s from RNA. Tissue mRNA or PBMC total RNA, about 90-400 ng, went into one-step reverse transcription and amplification. TCRdb re-called the multiplex PCR reads with MiXCR, one entry per CDR3 protein. This sample has 40,000 or so distinct CDR3 sequences, with around 20% found just once. Per the germline V gene, CDR1 is LGHDT and CDR2 is YNNKEL (reference sequence). The CDR3 is 15 residues long. This clonotype is a singleton in its sample. The antigen remains unidentified. One end of the junction is discordant with germline, which a read error may explain. Study-level findings and limits: Only very few CDR3 sequences appeared in both tissue and blood. Tissue-blood divergence was below expectation in non-neoplastic patients, above in gliomas.

The clonotype originates from a human donor with low-grade glioma or glioblastoma, undergoing nonglioma brain surgery, or in good health (not recorded which). Sequencing was performed on glioma tissue, nonneoplastic brain tissue, or PBMCs (not recorded which). V and J are TRBV3-1 and TRBJ2-3; no firm D call. The CDR3 nucleotides read TGTGCCAGCCGCCAAGATAATTGGAGCACAGATACGCAGTATTTT. Encoded protein: CASRQDNWSTDTQYF.